This T cell receptor beta chain is from a study of high-grade serous ovarian cancer treatment subgroups. For the study at large: Samples averaged around 14,000 reads and several thousand unique TCR beta rearrangements.

Tumor samples were taken before definitive surgery or chemotherapy. Per the germline V gene, CDR1 is MDHEN and CDR2 is SYDVKM. The V end was cut by 3 bases, the J end by 0 bases, with 15 bases between. There are 16 residues in the CDR3. The data were produced by immunoSEQ multiplex PCR, yet TCRdb's version contains in-frame clones alone and is incomplete. The data show under 11,000 clones, more than 65% seen once. J is TRBJ2-7 and V is TRBV28; D is perhaps TRBD2 (6 bases). Sample: tumor tissue. The origin of this receptor is a human donor with high-grade serous ovarian cancer. The CDR3 nucleotides are TGTGCCAGCAGTTTGGCGGGACTCCTGAGCTCCTACGAGCAGTACTTC. Translating it yields CASSLAGLLSSYEQYF.